This T cell receptor beta chain originates from a study of blood T cells in healthy people across ages (dated by TCRdb to about 2015). About the full investigation: In model experiments, roughly one uniquely barcoded TCR beta cDNA molecule per two T cells was captured by template switching. The donors were divided into four age groups: young (average around 15 years), middle-aged (about 40), aged (approximately 62) and long-lived (more than 75). Two additional independent replicas of 1 million unique cDNA reads from the same blood draw were analyzed for two donors (one aged 18 to 30 and one aged 80 or older). Age-related changes in TCR beta repertoire diversity were measured in the study by deep sequencing normalized with unique cDNA molecular identifiers. Study-level results and caveats: Bulk unsorted PBMC profiling prevented conclusive comparison of naive and antigen-experienced compartments. Observed TCR beta diversity per million T cells fell roughly linearly with age, and a significant reduction was already apparent by age around 44. Total diversity estimates from one million sequenced T cells were considered lower bounds and underestimates. Compared with the aged group, the long-lived group had more naive CD4+ T cells, fewer expanded clones and increased TCR diversity, a pattern suggesting age selection. The CMV infection status of donors was not known, potentially confounding age-related changes in expanded clonotypes. There was a strong correlation between observed TCR beta diversity and the percentage of naive T cells measured by flow cytometry.

The CDR3 covers 13 residues, taking in both the cysteine and the phenylalanine. The read is trimmed to its CDR3 DNA, 39 bases read in frame from base 1. CDR1 LGHDT and CDR2 YNNKEL are derived from the germline V gene (reference sequence). V drops 2 bases and J drops 1 base, leaving 2 bases in between. This clonotype was counted between two and nine times. The target of this receptor is not known. A read error may be the cause here, since a much bigger clone is one base away. Libraries came from 5' RACE. TCRdb lists the instrument as Illumina HiSeq 2500. A second PCR of roughly 7 to 11 cycles was performed with a sample-barcoded 5' primer and a J-beta primer mix. A template-switch 5' adaptor carrying 12 random nucleotides introduced a unique molecular identifier onto each TCR beta cDNA molecule. Each sample yielded at least 3 million CDR3-containing paired-end reads. First-strand cDNA was synthesized from all RNA with the Mint cDNA synthesis kit, primed by a TRBC-specific oligonucleotide. Following uracil-DNA glycosylase treatment, a first 18-cycle PCR with universal primers M1SS and BC2_uni_R was performed on all cDNA. The authors' pipeline ran thus. Normalization of each sample was performed by random selection of 1 million high-quality reads, each carrying a distinct molecular identifier. Instead of being binned into consensus sequences, reads that shared molecular identifiers were thrown out. MiTCR, set to a Q25 quality threshold and the strictest error-elimination algorithm, was used for CDR3 identification, clonotype clustering and error correction. A nonparametric unseen species model with Euler transformation was used to estimate a lower bound on total TCR beta diversity. The public reads were reprocessed in TCRdb via fastp at Q25 and MiXCR, keeping in-frame beta chains. Identical CDR3 proteins give one entry, which carries the most common genes and DNA. The V and J calls follow TCRdb's processing rather than the paper's. The sample has approximately 900,000 distinct CDR3 sequences on record, 25% to 30% of them singletons. The ten largest clones represent roughly 10% of the sample.

Systemically healthy Caucasian individuals from Russia, 39 in total and aged about 6 to 100 years, were included as donors. Each donor gave about 11 milliliters of peripheral blood, drawn into EDTA-treated Vacutainer tubes. PBMCs were isolated by Ficoll-Paque density-gradient centrifugation, with at least 7 million obtained per sample. Total RNA was extracted from PBMCs with Trizol reagent, with at least 5.5 micrograms obtained per sample. For every donor, an aliquot of PBMCs went through flow cytometry to measure the percentages of naive CD45RAhigh/CD27high T cells. A further study also used this sample, focusing on T cells of mothers and their children. The second investigation adds: Nine systemically healthy Caucasian individuals, comprising three mothers and their six children, were included as donors. cDNA synthesis consumed the entire amount of extracted RNA, loaded at approximately 1.6 ug RNA in each 15 ul reaction. Sample barcodes and 2-4 random nucleotides were added via the M1S primer in the second PCR. Over 8 million TCR beta CDR3 reads were obtained for each mother, and 3 million to 3.5 million reads were obtained for each child. In both related and unrelated pairs, thymic selection shapes the output of TCR recombination in a similar way, with inherited differences having only a minor effect. Normalized repertoire overlap in related mother-child pairs was always slightly higher than in unrelated mother-child pairs, but the difference was never significant. No persistent microchimeric T cell clones were found, with a detection sensitivity of approximately 100 clones per million clonotypes. The study used deep NGS to compare TCR beta repertoires of mothers and children, seeking features distinguishing related mother-child pairs from unrelated individuals. Mothers averaged roughly 40 +/- 4 years of age and children averaged around 11 +/- 4 years. After adapter ligation was performed with NEBNext reagents, the libraries were sequenced on an Illumina HiSeq 2000 with 100+100 nt paired-end reads. To avoid cross-contamination, the mother libraries and the child libraries were prepared a month apart and sequenced in separate runs. For each donor, between about 450,000 and 2,300,000 distinct TCR beta clonotypes were identified. Naive TCR beta clonotypes were estimated from low-frequency clonotypes matched to each donor's FACS-determined naive share, without sorting.

The sequenced sample was blood. This clonotype was sampled from a woman between 35 and 50 years old in good health. The V and J genes are TRBV3-1 and TRBJ2-2, with the D gene too uncertain to name. CDR3 reads: CASSQQNTGELFF. Here is the DNA: TGTGCCAGCAGCCAACAGAACACCGGGGAGCTGTTTTTT.